The source of this T cell receptor (beta chain) is a study of OX40 agonist ivuxolimab in advanced cancers. Notes on the study in general: The work left the antigen specificity of expanded peripheral T cells undetermined.

Produced via immunoSEQ multiplex PCR; TCRdb's table is partial and in-frame only. This table has some 100,000 clones, 84% appearing once. Germline CDR1 reads SGHTA; CDR2 reads FQGTGA. This CDR3 contains 16 residues. The V segment lost 2 bases and the J segment 4 bases; nucleotides outside the gene matches: 10. Comments on this clone: Its target is not known.

This receptor was identified in an adult with an advanced solid tumor such as melanoma, head and neck, liver or kidney cancer. This rearrangement joins TRBV7-3 to TRBJ1-1; TRBD1 aligns across 7 bases. The sequencing here drew on CD4+ or CD8+ T cells sorted from blood, taken in a trial of the OX40 agonist ivuxolimab. For the CDR3, the DNA is TGTGCCAGCAGCTTAGGACCTACAGGGGAAGGCACTGAAGCTTTCTTT. Protein sequence: CASSLGPTGEGTEAFF.